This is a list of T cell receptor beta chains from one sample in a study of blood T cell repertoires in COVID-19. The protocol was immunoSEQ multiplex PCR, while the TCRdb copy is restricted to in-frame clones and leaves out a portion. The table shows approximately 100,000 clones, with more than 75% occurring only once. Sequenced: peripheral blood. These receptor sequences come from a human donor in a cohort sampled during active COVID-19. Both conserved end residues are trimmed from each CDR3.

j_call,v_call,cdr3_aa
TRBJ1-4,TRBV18,ASSPNLREKLF
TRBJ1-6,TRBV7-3,ASSLMGPPNSPLH
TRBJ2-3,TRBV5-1,ASSLGLLPGTSGQDTQY
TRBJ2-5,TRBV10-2,ATRQGPGETQY
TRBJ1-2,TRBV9,ASSQDPGTGIYGYT
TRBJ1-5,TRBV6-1,ASSEVATDNQPQH
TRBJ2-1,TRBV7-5,VRTPAGGPEQF
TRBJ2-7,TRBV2,ASSGETGGEQY
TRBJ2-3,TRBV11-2,ASRLTGERGGTDTQY
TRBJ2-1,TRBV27,ASSFADANEEF
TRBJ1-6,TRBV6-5,ASRPRDRTDSPLH
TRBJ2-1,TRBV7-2,ASSWTGEDEQF
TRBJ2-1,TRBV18,ASSPFPRYEQF
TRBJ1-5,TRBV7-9,ASSLGTVNSNQPQH
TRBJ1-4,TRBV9,ASSVTSGTGVTNEKLF
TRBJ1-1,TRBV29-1,SVGRQGRDTEAF
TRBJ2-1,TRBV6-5,ASSSRLAGFNEQF
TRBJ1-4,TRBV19,ASTGNGYEKLF
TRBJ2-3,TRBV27,ASSLSPLAGGLADTQY
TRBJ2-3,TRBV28,ASSYNVRATSTDTQY
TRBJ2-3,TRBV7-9,ASSLGLASTDTQY
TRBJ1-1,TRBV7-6,ASSWPIETGSGTEAF
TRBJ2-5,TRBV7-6,ATWGGPGETQY
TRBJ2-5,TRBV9,ASSVGSGGGETQY
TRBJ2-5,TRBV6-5,ASRGTGGKETQY
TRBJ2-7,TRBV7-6,ASSRLGQADYEQY
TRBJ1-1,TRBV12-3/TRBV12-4,ASRLQGKAEAF
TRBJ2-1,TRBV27,ASSLVGIRGNEQF
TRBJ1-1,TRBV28,ASSLPVTPRLGGNTEAF
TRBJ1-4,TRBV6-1,ASSASGSGQGNEKLF
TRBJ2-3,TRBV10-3,AIEQGTRALDSTDTQY
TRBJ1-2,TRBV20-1,SASSADRRNYGYT
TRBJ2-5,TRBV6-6,ASVFEREFETQY
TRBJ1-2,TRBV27,ASSLSSGAVDYGYT
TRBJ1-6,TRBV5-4,ASSFNPGENSPLH
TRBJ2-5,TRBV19,ASSLRAGVLAQETQY
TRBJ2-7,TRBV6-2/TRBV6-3,ASSQAPPLHLYEQY
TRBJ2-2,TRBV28,ASSLPRRQYTGELF
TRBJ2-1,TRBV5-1,ASRGENEQF
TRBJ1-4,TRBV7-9,ASSLGSGQYNEKLF
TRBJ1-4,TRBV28,ASSYPNPGQGARKLF
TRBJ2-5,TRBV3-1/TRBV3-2,ASSHLAGGLETQY
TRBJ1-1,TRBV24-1,ATSGTTQGAAEAF
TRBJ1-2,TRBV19,ASSDAGFNYGYT
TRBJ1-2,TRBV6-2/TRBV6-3,ASSFGVRTPEDYGYT
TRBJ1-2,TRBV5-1,ASSPGRETYGYT
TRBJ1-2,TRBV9,ASSVDSQGLSGYT